These 6 T cell receptor beta chains came from one sample sequenced in a study of T cell responses to AZD1222 COVID-19 vaccine. Profiling relied on immunoSEQ multiplex PCR, and the TCRdb table lists in-frame clones only, not all of them. The sample lists roughly 200,000 clones, approximately 91% occurring once. The sample in question was peripheral blood, obtained 28 days after the second AZD1222 dose. The receptors stem from an adult who received the AZD1222 COVID-19 vaccine.

J is TRBJ1-1 and V is TRBV5-1; 7 bases line up with TRBD1. Per the germline V gene, CDR1 is SGHRS and CDR2 is YFSETQ. J gave up 2 bases and V 0 bases, and 10 bases lay outside the gene matches. The CDR3 totals 17 residues. The CDR3 reads CASSLGLVTGVNTEAFF. The CDR3 DNA sequence: TGCGCCAGCAGCTTGGGTCTCGTTACAGGGGTTAACACTGAAGCTTTCTTT.

The genes are TRBV11-3 and TRBJ2-7; 7 positions agree with TRBD2. Germline loops: CDR1 SGHNT, CDR2 YENEEA. This CDR3 region has 13 residues. Trimming cost V 2 bases and J 7 bases; bases outside gene matches: 5. Here the CDR3 reads CASSLSGVQEQYF. The CDR3 bases are TGTGCCAGCAGCTTAAGCGGGGTTCAAGAGCAGTACTTC.

The chain links TRBV30 to TRBJ2-6; unclear D gene. Looked up from germline, CDR1 is GTSNPN and CDR2 is SVGIG (reference sequence). This CDR3 region has 15 residues. Between the trimmed V and J ends, which lost 2 bases and 0 bases, there was a span of 8 bases. CDR3 region: CAWSRVSSGANVLTF. As DNA, the CDR3 is TGTGCCTGGAGTCGGGTGAGCTCTGGGGCCAACGTCCTGACTTTC.

This clone was picked up a small number of times. DNA for the CDR3: TGTGCCAGTAGTATAAGGTCGCAGATTGGCACTGAAGCTTTCTTT. This codes for CASSIRSQIGTEAFF. The chain recombines TRBV19 with TRBJ1-1; D gene uncertain. From germline, CDR1 is LNHDA and CDR2 SQIVND (reference sequence). The V and J ends lost 2 bases and 4 bases respectively, with 14 bases between them. The CDR3 runs to 15 residues.

The chain links TRBV30 to TRBJ2-7, with D perhaps TRBD1 (6 bases). V was pared by 2 bases and J by 3 bases, with 8 bases between. Per germline, CDR1 GTSNPN and CDR2 SVGIG (reference sequence). This CDR3 region has 12 residues. DNA of the CDR3: TGTGCCTGGAGTTTAGGGGGCTACGAGCAGTACTTC. Protein sequence: CAWSLGGYEQYF.

The rearrangement joins TRBV2 to TRBJ2-1; the D is unclear. The V end was cut by 7 bases, the J end by 6 bases, with 7 bases between. The CDR3 loop spans 11 amino acids. Germline lookup yields CDR1 SNHLY and CDR2 FYNNEI. The DNA of the CDR3 is TGTGCCAGCACCAAGATCAATGAGCAGTTCTTC. The encoded protein is CASTKINEQFF. Together with reference TRBV2 and TRBJ2-1, the CDR3 gives the full variable domain: EPEVTQTPSHQVTQMGQEVILRCVPISNHLYFYWYRQILGQKVEFLVSFYNNEISEKSEIFDDQFSVERPDGSNFTLKIRSTKLEDSAMYFCASTKINEQFFGPGTRLTVL.